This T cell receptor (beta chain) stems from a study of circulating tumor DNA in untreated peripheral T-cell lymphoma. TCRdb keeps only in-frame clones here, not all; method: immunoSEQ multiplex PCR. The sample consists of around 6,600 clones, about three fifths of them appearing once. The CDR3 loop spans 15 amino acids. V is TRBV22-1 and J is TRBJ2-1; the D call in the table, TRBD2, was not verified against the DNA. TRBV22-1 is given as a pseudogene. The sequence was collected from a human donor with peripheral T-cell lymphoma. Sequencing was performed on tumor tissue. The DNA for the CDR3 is TGTGCCACCAGTGGGACTAGCGGGGGAAGGGATGAGCAGTTCTTC. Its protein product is CATSGTSGGRDEQFF.